This T cell receptor (beta chain) was found in a study of T cell responses to AZD1222 COVID-19 vaccine. There are 14 residues in the CDR3. V lost 5 bases to trimming and J lost 1 base; unmatched junction nucleotides: 1. Germline CDR1 MNHEY, CDR2 SMNVEV (reference sequence). Here immunoSEQ multiplex PCR was the method, and the copy in TCRdb shows in-frame clones only, minus some. The data show about 120,000 clones, 90% seen once. This sample comprised peripheral blood, obtained on day 0 of AZD1222 vaccination. The TCR comes from an adult in good health. The chain links TRBV27 to TRBJ1-3; 8 nucleotides align to TRBD1. For the CDR3, the DNA is TGTGCCAGCAGTCGACAGGGGTCTGGAAACACCATATATTTT. Residues: CASSRQGSGNTIYF.